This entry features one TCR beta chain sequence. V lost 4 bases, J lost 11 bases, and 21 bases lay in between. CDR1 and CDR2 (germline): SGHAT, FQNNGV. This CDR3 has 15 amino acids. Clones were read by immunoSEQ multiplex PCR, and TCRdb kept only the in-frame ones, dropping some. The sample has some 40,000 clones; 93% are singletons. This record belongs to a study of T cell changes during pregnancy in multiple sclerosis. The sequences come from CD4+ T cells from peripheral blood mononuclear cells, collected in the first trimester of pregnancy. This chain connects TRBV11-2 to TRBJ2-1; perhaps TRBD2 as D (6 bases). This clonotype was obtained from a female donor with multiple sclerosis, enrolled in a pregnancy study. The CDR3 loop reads CASSSPEGGVLKQFF. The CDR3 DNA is TGTGCCAGCAGCTCCCCGGAGGGTGGGGTTTTGAAGCAGTTCTTC.